These 32 T cell receptor beta chains share one sample of origin, sequenced in a study of T cell repertoires in cytomegalovirus infection. TCRdb ran MiXCR on the reads and lists one entry per CDR3 protein. Among a few hundred thousand distinct CDR3 sequences listed, around a sixth were seen once. The specimen was PBMCs. The receptor set was obtained from a human donor in good health (CMV status not recorded). Some clones in this sample may be carry-over from other donors' samples.

This clonotype was detected many times. A junction boundary mismatches the germline segment, possibly from a read error. The chain employs TRBV12-3 or TRBV12-4 and TRBJ2-3, with D possibly being TRBD1 (6 bases). The CDR3 is 15 residues long. The CDR3 DNA reads TGTGCCAGCAGTTTTTCTCCCGATGGCAGGGGTTCAGAGGATTTT. Encoded protein: CASSFSPDGRGSEDF.

This clonotype was counted many times. The chain is built from TRBV7-2 and TRBJ2-1, with D hard to call. Trimming removed 5 bases from V and 2 bases from J, with 16 bases in between. Germline V lookup: CDR1 SGHTA, CDR2 FQGNSA. The CDR3 contains 16 residues. This CDR3 is CASSPPTRWPYNEQFF. In DNA, the CDR3 is TGTGCCAGCAGCCCCCCTACCCGATGGCCCTACAATGAGCAGTTCTTC.

In its sample, this clonotype was seen many times. The genes are TRBV7-9 and TRBJ1-1, with TRBD1 matching over 8 bases. Germline values: CDR1 SEHNR, CDR2 FQNEAQ (reference sequence). The J segment lost 5 bases and the V segment lost 5 bases, leaving 7 bases of the junction unmatched. CDR3 length equals 14 residues. Written as DNA, the CDR3 is TGTGCCAGCAGCCTTACAGGGGGGTGGACTGAAGCTTTCTTT. It yields the protein CASSLTGGWTEAFF. The full variable domain, with the rest looked up from reference TRBV7-9 and TRBJ1-1, is DTGVSQNPRHKITKRGQNVTFRCDPISEHNRLYWYRQTLGQGPEFLTYFQNEAQLEKSRLLSDRFSAERPKGSFSTLEIQRTEQGDSAMYLCASSLTGGWTEAFFGQGTRLTVV.

This clonotype was recorded many times. The rearrangement joins TRBV12-3 or TRBV12-4 to TRBJ1-1; the D gene is possibly TRBD1 (5 bases). CDR3 length: 14 amino acids. V lost 1 base to trimming and J lost 0 bases, with 6 bases between them. DNA for the CDR3: TGTGCCAGCAGTTTAGGACAGCTGAACACTGAAGCTTTCTTT. This codes for CASSLGQLNTEAFF.

To note about this clonotype: Because it lacks the conserved phenylalanine or tryptophan at the end, this CDR3 is likely a read error. This chain joins TRBV5-1 and TRBJ2-2; D is unclear. Germline V CDR1 and CDR2: SGHRS, YFSETQ. The CDR3 is made up of 14 amino acids. Trimming cost V 2 bases and J 0 bases, with 5 bases left between them. The CDR3, as DNA: TGCGCCAGCAGCTTAAGTTCGAACACCGGGGAGCTGTTTTTG. It specifies CASSLSSNTGELFL.

This clonotype was found many times. The chain employs TRBV7-2 and TRBJ1-6; D is ambiguous. CDR1 is SGHTA and CDR2 is FQGNSA in the germline V gene. V was cut by 3 bases and J by 7 bases, with 7 bases left in between. The CDR3 is 13 amino acids. The CDR3 nucleotides read TGTGCCAGCAGCTTGACGGAGAATTCACCCCTCCACTTT. This gives the protein CASSLTENSPLHF.

At least ten counts were recorded for this clonotype. The chain is built from TRBV7-2 and TRBJ2-5, with a tentative D call TRBD2 (5 bases). CDR1 SGHTA and CDR2 FQGNSA come from the germline V gene. This CDR3 contains 14 residues. With 3 bases removed from V and 4 bases from J, the gap between germline ends came to 12 bases. The CDR3 loop is CASSFAGNGETQYF. CDR3 DNA sequence: TGTGCCAGCAGCTTCGCCGGGAACGGAGAGACCCAGTACTTC.

This clonotype has ten or more counts. The rearrangement joins TRBV6-5 to TRBJ2-3; D gene ambiguous. V was pared by 2 bases and J by 4 bases, with 7 bases between. The CDR3 runs to 13 residues. Germline V gene data show CDR1 as MNHEY and CDR2 as SVGAGI. The CDR3 DNA reads TGTGCCAGCAGTTACCCGCGGTCAGATACGCAGTATTTT. Translation: CASSYPRSDTQYF.

At least ten counts were recorded for this clonotype. The chain joins TRBV6-2 or TRBV6-3 to TRBJ2-7; D tentatively fits TRBD1 or TRBD2 (5 bases each). The CDR3 contains 18 residues. The germline V and J ends were trimmed by 2 bases and 1 base, with 21 bases remaining between them. The germline V gene encodes CDR1 MNHEY and CDR2 SVGEGT. The CDR3 coding sequence is TGTGCCAGCAGTTACGAGGGGCCTGAGAGTATAGGGTCCTACGAGCAGTACTTC. Protein: CASSYEGPESIGSYEQYF.

The chain links TRBV2 to TRBJ1-1, with unresolved D. Looked up from germline, CDR1 is SNHLY and CDR2 is FYNNEI. The CDR3 totals 12 residues. V dropped 4 bases and J dropped 3 bases, with 6 bases sitting between them. The chain's CDR3 is CASSARDTEAFF. The CDR3 coding sequence is TGTGCCAGCAGTGCGCGGGACACTGAAGCTTTCTTT.

J is TRBJ2-1 and V is TRBV10-3, with 11 bases fitting TRBD2. The CDR3 spans 13 residues. Germline V gene lookup returns CDR1 ENHRY and CDR2 SYGVKD. V trimming: 8 bases; J trimming: 4 bases; junction bases outside the gene matches: 1. CDR3 sequence: CAIWTSGYNEQFF. The CDR3 DNA reads as TGTGCCATCTGGACTAGCGGGTACAATGAGCAGTTCTTC.

This chain links TRBV4-1 with TRBJ1-4; D is unresolved. V shed 0 bases and J shed 0 bases, with 17 bases lying between them. The CDR3 extends over 19 amino acids. Germline V gives CDR1 MGHRA, CDR2 YSYEKL. The CDR3 is CASSQDQAERGATNEKLFF. CDR3 bases: TGCGCCAGCAGCCAAGATCAGGCGGAGCGGGGAGCAACTAATGAAAAACTGTTTTTT.

The V call is TRBV18, the J call TRBJ1-4, with D unresolved. Per germline, CDR1 KGHSH and CDR2 LQKENI. The CDR3 sequence is 14 residues long. Trimming shortened V by 4 bases and J by 2 bases, and 8 bases separated the two germline ends. In nucleotides, the CDR3 is TGTGCCAGCTCACGGGCAGCGACTAATGAAAAACTGTTTTTT. Protein product: CASSRAATNEKLFF.

V gene TRBV15 combines with J gene TRBJ2-3; D is possibly TRBD2 (6 bases). In germline, CDR1 is LNHNV, CDR2 YYDKDF (reference sequence). Trimming shortened V by 0 bases and J by 4 bases, and 11 bases separated the two germline ends. The CDR3 has 15 residues. CDR3 bases: TGTGCCACCAGCAGAGATCGGTGGGGGGCAGATACGCAGTATTTT. This codes for CATSRDRWGADTQYF. Full variable domain (remainder filled in from reference TRBV15 and TRBJ2-3): DAMVIQNPRYQVTQFGKPVTLSCSQTLNHNVMYWYQQKSSQAPKLLFHYYDKDFNNEADTPDNFQSRRPNTSFCFLDIRSPGLGDTAMYLCATSRDRWGADTQYFGPGTRLTVL.

This rearrangement joins TRBV7-2 to TRBJ2-7; the D is unclear. Germline V gene data show CDR1 as SGHTA and CDR2 as FQGNSA. The CDR3 extends over 14 amino acids. V shed 2 bases and J shed 5 bases, with 13 bases lying between them. In nucleotides, the CDR3 is TGTGCCAGCAGCTTATCCTCCTCTTTGGACGAGCAGTACTTC. Its translation is CASSLSSSLDEQYF.

V and J are TRBV12-3 or TRBV12-4 and TRBJ2-5; D possibly corresponds to TRBD1 (6 bases). The CDR3 totals 14 residues. V lost 5 bases and J lost 2, with 12 bases in between. CDR3 sequence: CASSRTAKQETQYF. In nucleotides, the CDR3 is TGTGCCAGCAGTCGGACAGCCAAACAAGAGACCCAGTACTTC.

The chain carries TRBV28 and TRBJ1-5; D is unclear. The V end lost 5 bases, the J end lost 2 bases, and 7 bases lay between the germline ends. Germline V gene lookup returns CDR1 MDHEN and CDR2 SYDVKM. The CDR3 has 13 residues. CDR3 DNA: TGTGCCAGCAGTACATTAGGCAATCAGCCCCAGCATTTT. Its protein product is CASSTLGNQPQHF.

This clonotype was detected a few times. The V and J genes are TRBV6-5 and TRBJ2-5; a weak D match, TRBD2 (6 bases). There are 16 residues in the CDR3. V was trimmed by 3 bases and J by 9 bases, leaving 23 bases between them. Germline values: CDR1 MNHEY, CDR2 SVGAGI. CDR3 nucleotide sequence: TGTGCCAGCAGTTATACCTCAGCGGGTACGGGATGGGCCCAGTACTTC. Translating it yields CASSYTSAGTGWAQYF.

At least ten counts were recorded for this clonotype. This chain uses TRBV7-8 with TRBJ2-7, with 8 bases fitting TRBD1. Germline CDR1 and CDR2: SGHVS and FQNEAQ. The length of the CDR3 is 18 residues. After removal of 0 bases from V and 2 bases from J, the junction contained 12 bases not matched to a gene. The CDR3 DNA reads TGTGCCAGCAGCTTAGCGCCCCCCCGGACAGGGCTTCCCTACGAGCAGTACTTC. As protein: CASSLAPPRTGLPYEQYF.

This clonotype appeared many times. The V gene is TRBV4-1, the J gene TRBJ1-1; D call uncertain. V was clipped by 4 bases and J by 0 bases, with 18 bases between them. CDR1 MGHRA and CDR2 YSYEKL come from the germline V gene. The CDR3 is made up of 17 amino acids. DNA of the CDR3: TGCGCCAGCAGCCCCTCGAGGCAGACAAAAATGAACACTGAAGCTTTCTTT. It encodes CASSPSRQTKMNTEAFF.

This clonotype has a single count. The V call is TRBV20-1, the J call TRBJ2-3, with D perhaps matching TRBD1 or TRBD2 (5 bases each). From germline, CDR1 is DFQATT and CDR2 SNEGSKA (reference sequence). Trimming removed 2 bases from V and 0 bases from J, with 15 bases in between. CDR3 length: 16 residues. CDR3 bases: TGCAGTGCTAGATTGGCTAGAGGGGATAGCACAGATACGCAGTATTTT. Its translation: CSARLARGDSTDTQYF.

This clonotype was seen a handful of times. The chain has TRBV7-9 and TRBJ1-1; D call uncertain. Germline CDR1 reads SEHNR; CDR2 reads FQNEAQ (reference sequence). The CDR3 extends over 13 amino acids. V lost 8 bases and J 0 bases, leaving 10 bases between the germline ends. DNA for the CDR3: TGTGCCAGCGTTAACAGCTTGAACACTGAAGCTTTCTTT. Encoded protein: CASVNSLNTEAFF.

As concerns this clonotype: This may be a read error, as it is one base from a much larger clone. The V gene is TRBV11-2, the J gene TRBJ2-7; 7 bases are a match to TRBD2. J lost 2 bases, V lost 9 bases, and 13 bases had no gene match. CDR3 size: 15 residues. The V gene's germline CDR1 is SGHAT and CDR2 FQNNGV. The CDR3 sequence is CARSESPGLTYEQYF. The CDR3 bases are TGTGCCAGGAGCGAATCTCCGGGACTAACCTACGAGCAGTACTTC.

This sequence joins TRBV12-3 or TRBV12-4 and TRBJ1-5, with no clear D. The CDR3 runs 15 residues. V was clipped by 5 bases and J by 0 bases, with 11 bases between them. In nucleotides, the CDR3 is TGTGCCAGCAGTGTAGGACGGTATAGCAATCAGCCCCAGCATTTT. Translating gives CASSVGRYSNQPQHF.

The chain uses TRBV27 and TRBJ2-2; 10 bases align to TRBD2. This CDR3 has 15 residues. Germline trimming cut 7 bases from V and 0 bases from J; bases unmatched to any gene: 2. The germline CDR1 and CDR2 sequences are MNHEY and SMNVEV (reference sequence). The CDR3 DNA reads TGTGCCAGCACTACTAGCGGGACGAACACCGGGGAGCTGTTTTTT. Translating it yields CASTTSGTNTGELFF.

The chain joins TRBV20-1 to TRBJ1-2, with D possibly being TRBD1 (5 bases). The V and J ends lost 1 base and 4 bases respectively, with 16 bases between them. This CDR3 contains 15 residues. Per germline, CDR1 DFQATT and CDR2 SNEGSKA (reference sequence). DNA of the CDR3: TGCAGTGCTAGAGGCCGGGACGGTGCCTTCTATGGCTACACCTTC. It translates to CSARGRDGAFYGYTF.

This clonotype was observed a handful of times. V usage is TRBV7-6 and J usage is TRBJ2-5; 12 bases fit TRBD2. CDR3 length: 15 amino acids. V trimming: 9 bases; J trimming: 2 bases; junction bases outside the gene matches: 7. Germline V gene data show CDR1 as SGHVS and CDR2 as FNYEAQ. The CDR3 region is CASGIGLAGQETQYF. The CDR3, as DNA: TGTGCCAGTGGAATTGGACTAGCGGGACAAGAGACCCAGTACTTC.

This chain uses TRBV19 with TRBJ1-1; unclear D gene. Germline lookup yields CDR1 LNHDA and CDR2 SQIVND (reference sequence). V lost 7 bases and J lost 2, with 20 bases in between. The CDR3 consists of 16 residues. CDR3 protein: CASTRRVYGENTEAFF. CDR3 sequence (DNA): TGTGCCAGTACTCGGAGGGTTTACGGGGAAAACACTGAAGCTTTCTTT.

The chain couples TRBV5-1 to TRBJ2-3; 14 nucleotides agree with TRBD2. Germline lookup yields CDR1 SGHRS and CDR2 YFSETQ. V lost 4 bases to trimming and J lost 5 bases; unmatched junction nucleotides: 15. This CDR3 contains 19 residues. CDR3 loop: CASSLNQPGLAGEIDTQYF. The CDR3 DNA follows: TGCGCCAGCAGCCTTAATCAGCCGGGACTAGCGGGAGAGATAGATACGCAGTATTTT.

This clonotype showed up many times. V is TRBV7-2 and J is TRBJ2-7; 11 nucleotides line up with TRBD2. V was clipped by 4 bases and J by 5 bases; unmatched bases: 10. The CDR3 sequence is 16 residues long. Looked up from germline, CDR1 is SGHTA and CDR2 is FQGNSA. CDR3: CASSWVAGGPGDEQYF. The DNA for the CDR3 is TGTGCCAGCAGCTGGGTAGCGGGAGGGCCAGGCGACGAGCAGTACTTC.

V gene TRBV24-1 combines with J gene TRBJ1-2; TRBD1 is a possible D gene (5 bases). This CDR3 has 16 residues. Germline V gene data show CDR1 as KGHDR and CDR2 as SFDVKD. Trimming removed 7 bases from V and 2 bases from J, with 19 bases in between. The CDR3: CATSPGATEINYGYTF. DNA for the CDR3: TGTGCCACCAGCCCCGGGGCGACAGAGATAAACTATGGCTACACCTTC.

This chain uses TRBV6-2 or TRBV6-3 with TRBJ1-5; TRBD1 matches 7 bases. CDR3 length: 14 amino acids. The trim removed 6 bases at V and 11 bases at J, leaving 13 bases unmatched. Germline lookup yields CDR1 MNHEY and CDR2 SVGEGT. CDR3 loop: CASSPTGSGSAQHF. CDR3 DNA sequence: TGTGCCAGCAGCCCGACAGGGAGTGGGTCGGCCCAGCATTTT.